What follows are 15 T cell receptor beta chains derived from one specimen sequenced in a study of molecular identifiers for immune sequencing clone quantification. TCRdb independently ran MiXCR on the PCR reads; one entry per CDR3 protein. The data contain about 320,000 distinct CDR3 sequences, 20% to 25% of them seen just once; the ten biggest clones take up approximately 0.85%. Material for sequencing was naive CD8+ T cells from blood, with Jurkat cell RNA spiked in. Subset: FACS-sorted CD8+CD4-CCR7+CD45RA+ naive T cells. These receptors originate from a human donor in good health. Some libraries in this study had Jurkat cell RNA spiked in.

As DNA, the CDR3 is TGTGCCAGCAGCCGTTCACTAGGGCCCCCCTACAATGAGCAGTTCTTC. Translated, it gives CASSRSLGPPYNEQFF. The J gene is TRBJ2-1, the V gene TRBV6-2 or TRBV6-3; a weak D match, TRBD2 (5 bases). Per the germline V gene, CDR1 is MNHEY and CDR2 is SVGEGT. The CDR3 loop spans 16 amino acids. Trimming removed 6 bases at V and 2 bases at J, with 17 bases between.

Many counts were recorded for this clonotype. The genes are TRBV4-2 and TRBJ2-1, with D possibly TRBD2 on 5 matching bases. This CDR3 comprises 16 residues. From germline, CDR1 is LGHNA and CDR2 YNFKEQ. Deletions cut 3 bases from V and 1 base from J, with 13 bases between. As DNA, the CDR3 is TGTGCCAGCAGCCATTACTATACTAGATCCTACAATGAGCAGTTCTTC. It specifies CASSHYYTRSYNEQFF.

This CDR3 reads CASSFRGQGNTEAFF. The CDR3 coding sequence is TGTGCCAGCAGTTTCAGGGGGCAGGGGAACACTGAAGCTTTCTTT. V and J are TRBV12-3 or TRBV12-4 and TRBJ1-1; 8 positions match TRBD1. The CDR3 totals 15 residues. The trim removed 3 bases at V and 1 base at J, leaving 4 bases unmatched.

In its sample, this clonotype was seen a few times. V gene TRBV18 combines with J gene TRBJ2-5; 10 bases agree with TRBD1. The germline CDR1 and CDR2 sequences are KGHSH and LQKENI. There are 14 residues in the CDR3. The V and J ends lost 6 bases and 3 bases, in that order; junction bases with no gene match: 4. The CDR3: CASSLTGGEETQYF. The CDR3 DNA is TGTGCCAGCTCTCTGACAGGGGGCGAAGAGACCCAGTACTTC.

This clonotype was detected ten times or more. V is TRBV29-1 and J is TRBJ1-1, with D maybe TRBD1 (6 bases). V lost 7 bases and J lost 2, with 8 bases in between. The length of the CDR3 is 11 residues. CDR1 and CDR2 from the germline V gene are SQVTM and ANQGSEA. The CDR3 sequence: CSGQVNTEAFF. In DNA, the CDR3 is TGCAGCGGACAGGTTAACACTGAAGCTTTCTTT.

This chain links TRBV3-2 with TRBJ2-2; the tabulated D call, TRBD2, remains unverified against the DNA. TRBV3-2 is designated a pseudogene. The CDR3 totals 17 residues. This CDR3 reads CASSQDKGRGDTGELLF. CDR3 nucleotide sequence: TGTGCCAGCAGCCAAGATAAAGGGAGGGGGGACACCGGGGAGCTGCTTTTT.

This clonotype was detected many times. This chain uses TRBV7-6 with TRBJ1-4, with 9 bases lining up with TRBD1. V lost 4 bases and J lost 7; bases outside the gene matches: 10. This CDR3 region has 16 residues. In germline, CDR1 is SGHVS, CDR2 FNYEAQ. The CDR3 is CASSSPGQGFPEKLFF. The CDR3 DNA reads TGTGCCAGCAGCTCACCGGGACAGGGCTTTCCTGAAAAACTGTTTTTT. Looking up the rest from reference TRBV7-6 and TRBJ1-4 gives the full variable domain: GAGVSQSPRYKVTKRGQDVALRCDPISGHVSLYWYRQALGQGPEFLTYFNYEAQQDKSGLPNDRFSAERPEGSISTLTIQRTEQRDSAMYRCASSSPGQGFPEKLFFGSGTQLSVL.

This clonotype has a count of ten or more. The rearrangement uses TRBV12-3 or TRBV12-4 and TRBJ1-1, with D possibly being TRBD1 (6 bases). The CDR3 length is 14 residues. The ends were cut back, 2 bases at V and 4 bases at J, with 11 bases in the middle. The CDR3 reads CASSLNRVGTEAFF. For the CDR3, the DNA is TGTGCCAGCAGTTTAAACAGGGTGGGCACTGAAGCTTTCTTT.

Comments on this clonotype: Since a much larger clone is just one base distant, this may be a read error. J is TRBJ2-1 and V is TRBV27; D is possibly TRBD2 (8 bases). Germline loops: CDR1 MNHEY, CDR2 SMNVEV (reference sequence). The CDR3 has 14 amino acids. CDR3 DNA: TGTGCCAGCAGTCCCGGGATAGGGGGCGGGGGGCAGTCCTTC. Its translation is CASSPGIGGGGQSF.

The rearrangement uses TRBV30 and TRBJ1-1; D not certain. Trimming removed 2 bases from V and 1 base from J, with 14 bases in between. The CDR3 has 15 amino acids. From germline, CDR1 is GTSNPN and CDR2 SVGIG (reference sequence). CDR3 loop: CAWSPARGSNTEAFF. CDR3 sequence (DNA): TGTGCCTGGAGTCCTGCTCGGGGATCGAACACTGAAGCTTTCTTT.

Ten or more counts support this clonotype. This chain links TRBV4-3 with TRBJ2-3, with D hard to call. The V gene's germline CDR1 is LGHNA and CDR2 YSLEER. The CDR3 consists of 13 residues. Trimming cost V 3 bases and J 2 bases, with 6 bases left between them. The CDR3 DNA follows: TGCGCCAGCAGCCAGGGCTTCACAGATACGCAGTATTTT. The encoded protein is CASSQGFTDTQYF.

CDR3 sequence reads: CASSGSGQGVPDGNTIYF. The CDR3 DNA sequence: TGTGCCAGCAGCGGATCGGGACAGGGGGTTCCTGACGGAAACACCATATATTTT. The V and J genes are TRBV9 and TRBJ1-3, with TRBD1 matching over 11 bases. CDR1 is SGDLS and CDR2 is YYNGEE in the germline V gene. Losses at the gene ends were 3 bases for V and 4 bases for J; bases not matched to a gene: 12. There are 18 residues in the CDR3. Full variable domain (outside the CDR3, taken from reference TRBV9 and TRBJ1-3): DSGVTQTPKHLITATGQRVTLRCSPRSGDLSVYWYQQSLDQGLQFLIQYYNGEERAKGNILERFSAQQFPDLHSELNLSSLELGDSALYFCASSGSGQGVPDGNTIYFGEGSWLTVV.

As for this clonotype: This may be a read error, as it is one base from a much larger clone. V gene TRBV7-6 combines with J gene TRBJ2-1; D gene unclear. The CDR3 runs 12 residues. The V and J ends lost 3 bases and 5 bases respectively, with 5 bases between them. Germline V gene data show CDR1 as SGHVS and CDR2 as FNYEAQ. CDR3 in amino acids: CASSFLDNEQFF. CDR3 DNA sequence: TGTGCCAGCAGCTTTTTAGACAATGAGCAGTTCTTC. Filled out from reference TRBV7-6 and TRBJ2-1, the complete variable domain reads GAGVSQSPRYKVTKRGQDVALRCDPISGHVSLYWYRQALGQGPEFLTYFNYEAQQDKSGLPNDRFSAERPEGSISTLTIQRTEQRDSAMYRCASSFLDNEQFFGPGTRLTVL.

There are many counts of this clonotype. The rearrangement links TRBV19 to TRBJ1-1; D call uncertain. CDR3 length equals 11 residues. Germline lookup yields CDR1 LNHDA and CDR2 SQIVND (reference sequence). V was shortened by 8 bases and J by 8 bases, with 12 bases between the two germline ends. CDR3 bases: TGTGCCAGTGGACCCCTCCCGGAAGCTTTCTTT. Translating it yields CASGPLPEAFF.

This clonotype was counted between two and nine times. The V and J genes are TRBV5-6 and TRBJ2-3, with TRBD1 identical over 7 bases. J was trimmed by 5 bases and V by 0 bases; bases with no gene match: 3. Germline values: CDR1 SGHDT, CDR2 YYEEEE. The CDR3 loop spans 14 amino acids. CDR3 in DNA: TGTGCCAGCAGCTTGGATACAGGGGTAGATACGCAGTATTTT. It translates to CASSLDTGVDTQYF.